The rows below give T cell receptor beta chains drawn from one sample of a study of CD8 T cells in Susac syndrome. Each CDR3 protein is one row after TCRdb ran MiXCR on the immunoSEQ multiplex PCR reads. The sample shows hundreds of thousands of distinct CDR3 sequences, 75% to 85% of them seen only once. The specimen sequenced was CD8+ T cells from PBMCs. The receptors come from a human donor with multiple sclerosis. The CDR3 runs from the conserved cysteine through the conserved F or W. A D gene is named only where the DNA matches it firmly. For some rows the clone size is stated as once, few or many, or as a class when expanded; others skip it.

v_gene	abundance	d_gene	j_gene	CDR3aa	CDR3nt
TRBV7-2	-	TRBD1	TRBJ2-1	CASSLEGQVVLEQFF	TGTGCCAGCAGCTTAGAGGGACAGGTGGTCCTGGAGCAGTTCTTC
TRBV28	-	TRBD2	TRBJ2-1	CASDLVLGGPSEQFF	TGTGCCAGCGACCTGGTGCTGGGAGGGCCGAGTGAGCAGTTCTTC
TRBV10-2	-	-	TRBJ2-7	CATSVAGGTSEQYF	-
TRBV19	once	-	TRBJ1-1	CASSLLDKGTEAFF	TGTGCCAGTAGTTTACTGGACAAGGGAACTGAAGCTTTCTTT
TRBV5-1	-	TRBD1	TRBJ1-1	CASSHGQDMNTEAFF	TGCGCCAGCAGCCATGGACAGGACATGAACACTGAAGCTTTCTTT
TRBV30	-	-	TRBJ2-7	CAWSVLWEPWEHEQYF	TGTGCCTGGAGTGTACTTTGGGAACCCTGGGAGCACGAGCAGTACTTC
TRBV30	-	TRBD1	TRBJ2-5	CAWSNRGETQYF	TGTGCCTGGAGCAACAGGGGAGAGACCCAGTACTTC
TRBV4-3	-	-	TRBJ1-2	CASSQDRGRIYGYTF	TGCGCCAGCAGCCAAGATCGAGGACGGATCTATGGCTACACCTTC
TRBV7-9	once	-	TRBJ2-7	CASSLALDVSYEQYF	TGTGCCAGCAGCTTAGCCCTTGACGTCTCCTACGAGCAGTACTTC
TRBV6-6	-	-	TRBJ2-7	CASSYVDRRKNEQYF	TGTGCCAGCAGTTACGTGGACCGGAGAAAGAACGAGCAGTACTTC
TRBV28	-	TRBD1	TRBJ2-7	CASSDTPGTGTYEQYF	TGTGCCAGCAGTGACACGCCCGGGACAGGGACCTACGAGCAGTACTTC
TRBV11-2	few	-	TRBJ1-1	CASSLVSGFITEAFF	TGTGCCAGCAGCTTAGTCTCAGGGTTCATAACTGAAGCTTTCTTT
TRBV9	once	-	TRBJ2-3	CASSELVISTDTQYF	TGTGCCAGCAGCGAATTGGTGATTAGCACAGATACGCAGTATTTT
TRBV7-2	-	-	TRBJ2-5	CASSIITLETQYF	TGTGCCAGCAGCATCATAACCCTGGAGACCCAGTACTTC
TRBV3-1	-	-	TRBJ2-5	CASSQDARWGTQYF	TGTGCCAGCAGCCAAGATGCGCGGTGGGGGACCCAGTACTTC
TRBV19	-	TRBD1	TRBJ2-1	CASARTGSYNEQFF	TGTGCCAGTGCAAGGACAGGGTCCTACAATGAGCAGTTCTTC
TRBV7-9	once	-	TRBJ2-3	CASLISGRIMEDTQYF	TGTGCCAGTCTAATCTCCGGACGGATTATGGAGGATACGCAGTATTTT
TRBV20-1	-	TRBD2	TRBJ2-1	CSARVGFTSGTISSYNEQFF	TGCAGTGCTAGGGTCGGATTCACTAGCGGGACGATTAGCTCCTACAATGAGCAGTTCTTC
TRBV27	-	TRBD2	TRBJ2-7	CASSMGLEVWEQYF	TGTGCCAGCAGTATGGGACTAGAAGTGTGGGAGCAGTACTTC
TRBV11-2	-	TRBD2	TRBJ2-7	CASSLPLAETLSYEQYF	TGTGCCAGCAGCTTACCCCTAGCGGAAACCCTCTCCTACGAGCAGTACTTC
TRBV7-3	-	-	TRBJ2-7	CASSLSGQSPYEQYF	TGTGCCAGCAGCTTATCCGGGCAGAGCCCCTACGAGCAGTACTTC
TRBV19	-	TRBD2	TRBJ2-2	CASTLGAGPTGELFF	TGTGCCAGTACGCTGGGAGCGGGACCCACCGGGGAGCTGTTTTTT
TRBV20-1	-	-	TRBJ2-7	CSARHRSYEQYF	TGCAGTGCTAGACACCGCTCCTACGAGCAGTACTTC
TRBV30	-	-	TRBJ2-2	CAWSGYWDAAELFF	TGTGCCTGGAGTGGGTATTGGGACGCCGCGGAGCTGTTTTTT
TRBV6-2/TRBV6-3	-	-	TRBJ2-1	CASTNSYSARAYNEQFF	TGTGCCAGCACCAACTCATACTCGGCTCGGGCCTACAATGAGCAGTTCTTC
TRBV20-1	-	TRBD2	TRBJ2-1	CSARDVASGPNWEQFF	TGCAGTGCTAGAGATGTGGCTAGCGGGCCAAATTGGGAGCAGTTCTTC
TRBV19	once	-	TRBJ2-1	CASSSGGGDSYNEQFF	TGTGCCAGTAGTTCCGGCGGAGGGGATTCCTACAATGAGCAGTTCTTC
TRBV6-5	-	TRBD1	TRBJ1-2	CASSYSWGRGSYGYTF	TGTGCCAGCAGTTACTCCTGGGGCAGGGGGTCCTATGGCTACACCTTC
TRBV3-1	-	-	TRBJ1-2	CASSQLQGVDYGYTF	TGTGCCAGCAGCCAACTGCAGGGCGTGGACTATGGCTACACCTTC
TRBV28	once	-	TRBJ1-5	CASSFPRRDNQPQHF	TGTGCCAGCAGTTTCCCTAGGAGGGACAATCAGCCCCAGCATTTT
TRBV4-1	-	TRBD2	TRBJ2-1	CASSQVISGRDNEQFF	TGCGCCAGCAGCCAAGTAATTAGCGGGAGAGACAATGAGCAGTTCTTC
TRBV28	-	TRBD1	TRBJ2-1	CASSLEGAPDNEQFF	TGTGCCAGCAGTTTAGAGGGGGCGCCGGACAATGAGCAGTTCTTC